These T cell receptor beta chains were read from a single sample in a study of human T cells and chemical hapten exposure. TCRdb re-derived calls from the RACE reads in MiXCR, one entry per CDR3 protein. Among approximately 81,000 distinct CDR3 sequences listed, approximately 8.6% were seen once. Source material: whole blood. The receptors were sampled from a male donor in good health. Some clones in this sample may be carry-over from other donors' samples. The CDR3 runs from the conserved cysteine through the conserved F or W. The D gene is left open where the match is weak. Clone size, where shown, is once, few, many, or a class for clones that have expanded.

-	TRBV5-6	13	TRBJ1-5	-	CASSLAGGQPQHF	TGTGCCAGCAGCTTGGCCGGTGGGCAGCCCCAGCATTTT
few	TRBV7-2	12	TRBJ2-3	-	CASSLLSDTQYF	TGTGCCAGCAGCTTATTGTCAGATACGCAGTATTTT
few	TRBV6-6	14	TRBJ1-1	-	CASSYLTKGTEAFF	TGTGCCAGCAGCTATCTAACTAAGGGCACTGAAGCTTTCTTT
many	TRBV5-4	15	TRBJ1-3	-	CASSLEATSGNTIYF	TGTGCCAGCAGCTTGGAGGCCACCTCTGGAAACACCATATATTTT
few	TRBV20-1	13	TRBJ2-1	-	CSARSLSGVVQFF	TGCAGTGCTAGATCCCTTAGCGGAGTCGTGCAGTTCTTC
many	TRBV6-2/TRBV6-3	15	TRBJ2-5	-	CASSYSESGLETQYF	TGTGCCAGCAGTTACTCGGAGTCTGGGCTGGAGACCCAGTACTTC
many	TRBV10-1	13	TRBJ2-5	-	CASSRDPWETQYF	TGCGCCAGCAGTCGGGACCCCTGGGAGACCCAGTACTTC
few	TRBV4-2	15	TRBJ2-7	-	CASSQELAGAGEQYF	TGTGCCAGCAGCCAAGAGCTCGCGGGGGCGGGAGAGCAGTACTTC
few	TRBV6-1	15	TRBJ1-1	-	CASRGSPMSDTEAFF	TGTGCCAGCAGGGGGTCCCCTATGTCGGACACTGAAGCTTTCTTT
few	TRBV20-1	13	TRBJ2-7	-	CSARSFSSYEQYF	TGCAGTGCTAGATCTTTCAGCTCCTACGAGCAGTACTTC
few	TRBV27	13	TRBJ1-1	TRBD1	CASKTGLNTEAFF	TGTGCCAGTAAGACAGGGCTGAACACTGAAGCTTTCTTT
few	TRBV18	15	TRBJ2-3	TRBD1	CASSWTGPSADTQYF	TGTGCCAGCTCATGGACAGGGCCCTCGGCAGATACGCAGTATTTT
few	TRBV7-2	15	TRBJ2-1	TRBD2	CASSATSGVYNEQFF	TGTGCCAGCAGCGCGACTAGCGGGGTCTACAATGAGCAGTTCTTC
many	TRBV7-6	14	TRBJ2-7	TRBD2	CASSPGLAGGPYHF	TGTGCCAGCAGCCCAGGACTAGCGGGAGGACCTTATCATTTC
-	TRBV10-3	12	TRBJ1-2	-	CAISTGPYGYTF	TGTGCCATCAGCACAGGGCCCTATGGCTACACCTTC
many	TRBV6-2/TRBV6-3	13	TRBJ1-1	-	CASSYMGNTEAFF	TGTGCCAGCAGTTATATGGGGAACACTGAAGCTTTCTTT
-	TRBV7-2	16	TRBJ2-7	-	CASSTGAVGSSYEQYF	TGTGCCAGCAGCACCGGGGCAGTAGGGAGCTCCTACGAGCAGTACTTC
many	TRBV12-5	14	TRBJ2-7	TRBD1	CASGWTGDSYEQYF	TGTGCTAGTGGTTGGACAGGGGACTCCTACGAGCAGTACTTC
-	TRBV6-1	16	TRBJ1-5	TRBD1	CASRLDRGDSNQPQHF	TGTGCCAGCAGATTGGACAGGGGGGATAGCAATCAGCCCCAGCATTTT
few	TRBV4-1	19	TRBJ2-1	TRBD2	CASSRSPPEGSGTYNEQFF	TGCGCCAGCAGCCGCTCGCCCCCGGAGGGTAGCGGGACCTACAATGAGCAGTTCTTC
few	TRBV5-1	17	TRBJ2-7	TRBD1	CASSLAPQGAGRGEQYF	TGCGCCAGCAGCTTGGCGCCCCAGGGGGCCGGTAGGGGAGAGCAGTACTTC
-	TRBV7-9	14	TRBJ1-4	-	CASSSELPGKKLFF	TGTGCCAGCAGCTCCGAGTTGCCCGGGAAAAAACTGTTTTTT
-	TRBV5-4	14	TRBJ2-7	TRBD2	CASSLREAAYEQYF	TGTGCCAGCAGCTTGCGGGAGGCAGCCTACGAGCAGTACTTC
many	TRBV29-1	11	TRBJ1-1	-	CSVPRDTEAFF	TGCAGCGTTCCTCGAGACACTGAAGCTTTCTTT
many	TRBV6-6	15	TRBJ1-1	-	CASSPGQGEFTEAFF	TGTGCCAGCAGTCCGGGGCAGGGTGAGTTCACTGAAGCTTTCTTT
many	TRBV7-9	17	TRBJ1-4	TRBD1	CASSHKRQGAFNEKLFF	TGTGCCAGCAGCCACAAACGACAGGGGGCCTTTAATGAAAAACTGTTTTTT
-	TRBV7-9	14	TRBJ1-5	TRBD1	CASSGEGADQPQHF	TGTGCCAGCAGCGGGGAGGGGGCCGATCAGCCCCAGCATTTT
many	TRBV29-1	12	TRBJ2-3	TRBD2	CSASGGADTQYF	TGCAGCGCTAGCGGGGGGGCAGATACGCAGTATTTT
few	TRBV6-2/TRBV6-3	14	TRBJ1-5	-	CASQDRISNQPQHF	TGTGCCTCTCAGGACCGTATTAGCAATCAGCCCCAGCATTTT
-	TRBV18	12	TRBJ1-4	-	CASSPRQGKLFF	TGTGCCAGCTCACCACGTCAAGGGAAACTGTTTTTT
few	TRBV2	14	TRBJ1-5	-	CASSPPDPNQPQHF	TGTGCCAGCAGTCCCCCAGATCCCAATCAGCCCCAGCATTTT
many	TRBV6-2/TRBV6-3	15	TRBJ2-1	TRBD1	CASSARQGFYNEQFF	TGTGCCAGCAGTGCTCGACAGGGGTTCTACAATGAGCAGTTCTTC
few	TRBV6-5	11	TRBJ2-2	-	CASRQTGELFF	TGTGCCAGCAGGCAGACCGGGGAGCTGTTTTTT
many	TRBV19	15	TRBJ2-1	-	CASWSSGASYNEQFF	TGTGCCAGTTGGTCTTCAGGGGCCTCCTACAATGAGCAGTTCTTC
many	TRBV12-3/TRBV12-4	11	TRBJ1-1	-	CASSLGSEAFF	TGTGCCAGCAGTTTGGGCTCTGAAGCTTTCTTT
few	TRBV11-2	14	TRBJ2-3	TRBD1	CASSPLTGRDTQYF	TGTGCCAGCAGCCCCCTGACAGGGCGAGATACGCAGTATTTT
few	TRBV27	14	TRBJ1-5	-	CASSLSVYNQPQHF	TGTGCCAGCAGTTTATCAGTATACAATCAGCCCCAGCATTTT
few	TRBV7-9	16	TRBJ2-7	-	CASSLTAITGAYEQYF	TGTGCCAGCAGCTTAACGGCGATAACAGGTGCCTACGAGCAGTACTTC
-	TRBV11-2	16	TRBJ2-4	TRBD1	CASSLPGQLAKNIQYF	TGTGCCAGCAGCCTTCCGGGACAGCTAGCCAAAAACATTCAGTACTTC
-	TRBV6-1	15	TRBJ1-5	-	CASSEVDASNQPQHF	TGTGCCAGCAGTGAAGTTGACGCGAGCAATCAGCCCCAGCATTTT
-	TRBV10-3	15	TRBJ2-7	-	CAISADLRGFDEQYF	TGTGCCATCAGCGCTGATTTAAGGGGATTCGACGAGCAGTACTTC
many	TRBV9	16	TRBJ1-4	-	CASSVRGVDANEKLFF	TGTGCCAGCAGCGTACGAGGGGTGGATGCTAATGAAAAACTGTTTTTT
-	TRBV3-1	13	TRBJ1-5	-	CASSQEPRRPQHF	TGTGCCAGCAGCCAAGAACCCCGTCGGCCCCAGCATTTT
-	TRBV29-1	12	TRBJ2-7	TRBD2	CSVAVTSGEQYF	TGCAGCGTTGCGGTGACTAGCGGCGAGCAGTACTTC
-	TRBV30	12	TRBJ1-2	-	CAWSAANYGYTF	TGTGCCTGGAGTGCCGCTAACTATGGCTACACCTTC
many	TRBV18	13	TRBJ2-1	TRBD1	CASSPRQGDEQFF	TGTGCCAGCTCACCAAGACAGGGTGATGAGCAGTTCTTC
-	TRBV6-5	15	TRBJ1-4	-	CASSTRGSGGEKLFF	TGTGCCAGCAGTACGAGAGGATCAGGTGGCGAAAAACTGTTTTTT
many	TRBV9	15	TRBJ2-7	-	CASSEYPGTVYEQYF	TGTGCCAGCAGCGAATACCCCGGGACGGTCTACGAGCAGTACTTC
-	TRBV11-2	17	TRBJ2-1	TRBD2	CASTPAPGLAGHGEQFF	TGTGCCAGCACCCCAGCCCCGGGACTAGCGGGCCATGGGGAGCAGTTCTTC